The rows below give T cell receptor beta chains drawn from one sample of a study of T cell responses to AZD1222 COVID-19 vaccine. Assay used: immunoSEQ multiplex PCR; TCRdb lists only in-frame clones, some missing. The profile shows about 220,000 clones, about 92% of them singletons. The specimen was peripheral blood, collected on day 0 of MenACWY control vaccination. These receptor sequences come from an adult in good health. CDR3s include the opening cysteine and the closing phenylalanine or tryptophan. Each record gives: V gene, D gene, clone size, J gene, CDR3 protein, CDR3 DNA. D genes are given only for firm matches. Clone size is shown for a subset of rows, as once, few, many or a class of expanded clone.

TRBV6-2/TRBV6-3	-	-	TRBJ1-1	CASSIAGANTEAFF	TGTGCCAGCAGTATAGCGGGGGCGAACACTGAAGCTTTCTTT
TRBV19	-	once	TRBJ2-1	CASSISGVAGSYNEQFF	TGTGCCAGTAGTATAAGTGGCGTCGCAGGGTCCTACAATGAGCAGTTCTTC
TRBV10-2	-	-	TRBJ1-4	CASSEPVSGEKLFF	TGCGCCAGCAGTGAGCCCGTATCAGGTGAAAAACTGTTTTTT
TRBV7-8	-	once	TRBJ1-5	CASSLDREQPQHF	TGTGCCAGCAGCTTAGACAGGGAACAGCCCCAGCATTTT
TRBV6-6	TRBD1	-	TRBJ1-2	CASSYRSGGSYGYTF	TGTGCCAGCAGTTATAGGTCAGGGGGTAGCTATGGCTACACCTTC
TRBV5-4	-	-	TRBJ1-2	CASSRSPLGTSNYGYTF	TGTGCCAGCAGCCGGTCCCCTCTCGGGACCTCTAACTATGGCTACACCTTC
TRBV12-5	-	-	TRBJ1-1	CASGLMVSGSTEAFF	TGTGCTAGTGGCCTGATGGTCTCGGGGAGCACTGAAGCTTTCTTT
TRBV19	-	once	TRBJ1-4	CASKSVGATNEKLFF	TGTGCCAGTAAGTCAGTTGGAGCCACTAATGAAAAACTGTTTTTT
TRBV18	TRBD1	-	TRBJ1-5	CASSPGTVNQPQHF	TGTGCCAGCTCACCAGGGACAGTTAATCAGCCCCAGCATTTT
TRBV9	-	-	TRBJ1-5	CASSLMGLGNQPQHF	TGTGCCAGCAGCCTGATGGGGTTAGGAAATCAGCCCCAGCATTTT
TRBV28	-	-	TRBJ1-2	CASSLFWGEGYTF	TGTGCCAGCAGCCTTTTTTGGGGAGAGGGCTACACCTTC
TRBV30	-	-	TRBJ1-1	CAWSEGVTNEAFF	TGTGCCTGGTCTGAAGGAGTGACTAATGAAGCTTTCTTT
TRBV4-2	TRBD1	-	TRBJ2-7	CASSHRDRGHEQYF	TGTGCCAGCAGCCACCGGGACAGGGGCCACGAGCAGTACTTC
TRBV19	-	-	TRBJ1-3	CASSLRGRIFSGNTIYF	TGTGCCAGTAGTCTACGGGGCAGAATTTTCTCTGGAAACACCATATATTTT
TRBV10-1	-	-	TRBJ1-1	CASSESRGYALSEAFF	TGCGCCAGCAGTGAGTCTCGGGGTTACGCTTTATCTGAAGCTTTCTTT
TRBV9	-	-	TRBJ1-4	CASSVGGINEKLFF	TGTGCCAGCAGCGTAGGGGGGATTAATGAAAAACTGTTTTTT
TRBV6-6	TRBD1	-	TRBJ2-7	CASRPDRGGEQYF	TGTGCCAGCAGACCCGACAGGGGGGGTGAGCAGTACTTC
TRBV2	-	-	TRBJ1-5	CASSDRGGRNQPQHF	TGTGCCAGCAGTGATAGGGGGGGGCGCAATCAGCCCCAGCATTTT
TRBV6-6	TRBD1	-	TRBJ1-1	CASSRSGGTEAFF	TGTGCCAGCAGTCGATCAGGGGGCACTGAAGCTTTCTTT
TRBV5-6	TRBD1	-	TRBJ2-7	CASSFLTGGRYEQYF	TGTGCCAGCAGCTTTTTGACAGGGGGCCGATACGAGCAGTACTTC
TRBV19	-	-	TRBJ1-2	CASSITTVAYGYTF	TGTGCCAGTAGTATCACAACAGTCGCCTATGGCTACACCTTC
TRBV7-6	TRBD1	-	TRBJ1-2	CASSTGTANYGYTF	TGTGCCAGCAGCACCGGGACAGCTAACTATGGCTACACCTTC
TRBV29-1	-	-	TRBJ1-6	CSVRDGFNSPLHF	TGCAGCGTCCGGGACGGATTCAATTCACCCCTCCACTTT
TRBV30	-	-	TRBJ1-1	CAWSVFRQGGTEAFF	TGTGCCTGGAGTGTCTTTCGGCAGGGTGGGACTGAAGCTTTCTTT
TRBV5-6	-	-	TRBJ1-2	CASSLGRRALYGYTF	TGTGCCAGCAGCTTGGGCCGTCGGGCTTTGTATGGCTACACCTTC
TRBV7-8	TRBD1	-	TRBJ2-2	CASSLASRTGTGELFF	TGTGCCAGCAGCTTAGCTAGTAGGACAGGGACCGGGGAGCTGTTTTTT
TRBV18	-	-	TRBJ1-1	CASSHTLGQKENTEAFF	TGTGCCAGCTCACATACCCTAGGGCAAAAGGAAAACACTGAAGCTTTCTTT
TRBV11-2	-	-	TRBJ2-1	CASSLERQENEQFF	TGTGCCAGCAGCTTGGAGCGACAGGAGAATGAGCAGTTCTTC
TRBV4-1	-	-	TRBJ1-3	CASSQDTYSGNTIYF	TGCGCCAGCAGCCAAGACACCTACTCTGGAAACACCATATATTTT
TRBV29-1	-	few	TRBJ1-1	CSVQARGGNTEAFF	TGCAGCGTCCAGGCAAGGGGAGGAAACACTGAAGCTTTCTTT
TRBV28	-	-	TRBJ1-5	CASSFVANNQPQHF	TGTGCCAGCAGTTTCGTGGCTAATAATCAGCCCCAGCATTTT
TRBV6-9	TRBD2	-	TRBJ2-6	CASSYDVAGVLSGANVLTF	TGTGCCAGCAGTTATGATGTGGCGGGGGTTCTCTCTGGGGCCAACGTCCTGACTTTC
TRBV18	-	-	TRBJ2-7	CASSRDREGEQYF	TGTGCCAGCTCACGTGACAGGGAGGGCGAGCAGTACTTC
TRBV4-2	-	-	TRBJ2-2	CASSQDLGGITGELFF	TGTGCCAGCAGCCAAGATTTAGGCGGAATTACCGGGGAGCTGTTTTTT
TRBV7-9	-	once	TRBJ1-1	CASSLEVFGAFF	TGTGCCAGCAGCTTAGAGGTTTTTGGAGCTTTCTTT
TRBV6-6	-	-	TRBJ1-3	CASSYSYSGNTIYF	TGTGCCAGCAGTTACTCCTACTCTGGAAACACCATATATTTT